One sample yielded the 28 T cell receptor beta chains listed below, sequenced in a study of RUNX1 and TCR beta rearrangement in T-cell leukemia. TCR beta DJ and VDJ rearrangements were read by next generation amplicon sequencing. TCRdb reprocessed the PCR reads with MiXCR, giving one entry per CDR3 protein. The sample lists 250 to 300 distinct CDR3 sequences; roughly 30% were seen once. The source material was blood. These receptors were obtained from a male donor with T-cell acute lymphoblastic leukemia.

The chain employs TRBV13 and TRBJ1-2; 12 bases match TRBD1. This CDR3 region has 16 residues. CDR1 and CDR2 (germline): PRHDT, FYEKMQ (reference sequence). V shed 3 bases, J shed 4 bases, and the junction held 6 bases outside the gene matches. Here the CDR3 DNA reads TGTGCCAGCAGCTTGGGACAGGGGGCCGTAAGCTATGGCTACACCTTC. It yields the protein CASSLGQGAVSYGYTF.

The chain employs TRBV6-6 and TRBJ1-1; a weak D match, TRBD1 (5 bases). The germline V gene has CDR1 MNHNY and CDR2 SVGAGI (reference sequence). CDR3 size: 13 residues. V was pared by 10 bases and J by 3 bases, with 15 bases between. The DNA for the CDR3 is TGTGCCACCGGGCCCCGGGGGGACACTGAAGCTTTCTTT. This translates into CATGPRGDTEAFF.

V and J are TRBV9 and TRBJ1-2; D is ambiguous. The germline gives CDR1 SGDLS, CDR2 YYNGEE. V dropped 8 bases and J dropped 3 bases, with 14 bases sitting between them. The CDR3 extends over 13 amino acids. CDR3 DNA sequence: TGTGCCAGTAGAGGGTACAACGACTATGGCTACACCTTC. It is translated as CASRGYNDYGYTF.

By share, this clonotype ranks as large. The V gene is TRBV19, the J gene TRBJ1-2; a possible D gene is TRBD1 (6 bases). The germline gives CDR1 LNHDA, CDR2 SQIVND (reference sequence). The CDR3 runs to 19 residues. Deletions cut 8 bases from V and 5 bases from J, with 33 bases between. The CDR3 here is CASSPLGGDAPAAAYGYTF. As DNA, the CDR3 is TGTGCCAGTTCACCTTTGGGGGGCGATGCTCCCGCGGCGGCTTATGGCTACACCTTC.

The gene calls are TRBV11-2 and TRBJ2-1; no reliable D call. Germline V lookup: CDR1 SGHAT, CDR2 FQNNGV. The CDR3 has 18 amino acids. Trimming left V 5 bases short and J 3 bases short, with 23 bases between. The CDR3 loop is CASSPVPLEGGFYNEQFF. As DNA, the CDR3 is TGTGCCAGCAGCCCCGTTCCCCTAGAAGGTGGGTTCTACAATGAGCAGTTCTTC. Complete variable domain (other parts from reference TRBV11-2 and TRBJ2-1): EAGVAQSPRYKIIEKRQSVAFWCNPISGHATLYWYQQILGQGPKLLIQFQNNGVVDDSQLPKDRFSAERLKGVDSTLKIQPAKLEDSAVYLCASSPVPLEGGFYNEQFFGPGTRLTVL.

The chain has TRBV12-3 or TRBV12-4 and TRBJ2-7; D might be TRBD1 (5 bases). The CDR3 extends over 15 amino acids. Between the trimmed V and J ends, which lost 0 bases and 5 bases, there was a span of 14 bases. CDR3 protein: CASSLAGRGLDEQYF. The CDR3 DNA follows: TGTGCCAGCAGTTTAGCGGGTAGGGGCCTCGACGAGCAGTACTTC.

This clonotype is large. CDR3 DNA: TGTGCCAGCAGCTTGGGTCCTAGCGGGGGGTACGAGCAGTACTTC. Translated: CASSLGPSGGYEQYF. The chain has TRBV5-4 and TRBJ2-7; 11 bases map to TRBD2. Trimming cost V 0 bases and J 4 bases; bases outside gene matches: 3. Germline lookup yields CDR1 SGHNT and CDR2 YYREEE (reference sequence). CDR3 length: 15 residues. The full variable domain, in which reference TRBV5-4 and TRBJ2-7 provide the parts outside the CDR3, is ETGVTQSPTHLIKTRGQQVTLRCSSQSGHNTVSWYQQALGQGPQFIFQYYREEENGRGNFPPRFSGLQFPNYSSELNVNALELDDSALYLCASSLGPSGGYEQYFGPGTRLTVT.

The CDR3 loop reads CASSLGGNTIYF. The DNA of the CDR3 is TGTGCCAGCAGTTTGGGTGGAAACACCATATATTTT. The rearrangement links TRBV27 to TRBJ1-3, with unresolved D. In germline, CDR1 is MNHEY, CDR2 SMNVEV (reference sequence). This CDR3 has 12 residues. Trimming shortened V by 3 bases and J by 3 bases, and 3 bases separated the two germline ends.

This chain uses TRBV5-6 with TRBJ2-7; 8 bases map to TRBD1. J was trimmed by 13 bases and V by 0 bases; bases with no gene match: 24. Germline V gives CDR1 SGHDT, CDR2 YYEEEE. This CDR3 contains 18 residues. This CDR3 reads CASSLDRGDIGLSYERYF. In nucleotides, the CDR3 is TGTGCCAGCAGCTTGGACAGGGGGGATATTGGTTTATCCTACGAGCGCTACTTC.

Relative to its sample, this clonotype is large. V gene TRBV11-2 combines with J gene TRBJ1-2; 9 bases line up with TRBD1. Germline V CDR1 and CDR2: SGHAT, FQNNGV. The CDR3 has 14 residues. V shed 1 base, J shed 8 bases, and the junction held 5 bases outside the gene matches. The CDR3 nucleotides are TGTGCCAGCAGCTTAGGACAGGGGGAAACGGGCTACACCTTC. It encodes CASSLGQGETGYTF.

This clonotype counts as large (0.1 to 1%). The chain combines TRBV5-6 with TRBJ1-2; D gene ambiguous. Germline lookup yields CDR1 SGHDT and CDR2 YYEEEE. The CDR3 runs 14 residues. V was trimmed by 6 bases and J by 8 bases, leaving 20 bases between them. The CDR3 loop reads CASTPWDMSVGYTF. The CDR3 coding sequence is TGTGCCAGCACGCCATGGGATATGTCGGTCGGCTACACCTTC.

The chain uses TRBV21-1 and TRBJ1-3; the table's D call, TRBD1, has no DNA check behind it. TRBV21-1 is a pseudogene locus. The length of the CDR3 is 16 residues. The chain's CDR3 is CASSKHRERNGNTIYF. For the CDR3, the DNA is TGTGCCAGCAGCAAACACAGGGAGAGAAACGGAAACACCATATATTTT.

The chain uses TRBV20-1 and TRBJ1-1; weak D call: TRBD1 (6 bases). Deletions cut 6 bases from V and 1 base from J, with 12 bases between. CDR3 length: 13 residues. Germline CDR1 DFQATT, CDR2 SNEGSKA (reference sequence). CDR3 in amino acids: CSARRTENTEAFF. The CDR3 DNA reads TGCAGTGCCCGCCGGACAGAGAACACTGAAGCTTTCTTT.

The chain recombines TRBV2 with TRBJ1-6; no definite D call. Germline V gives CDR1 SNHLY, CDR2 FYNNEI. The CDR3 has 15 amino acids. The V gene lost 1 base and the J gene lost 10 bases, with 14 bases spanning the gap. CDR3 region: CASSEGAASGSPLHF. The CDR3 bases are TGTGCCAGCAGTGAAGGGGCAGCGTCAGGATCACCCCTCCACTTT.

As for this clonotype: This clone may be a read error of a much larger clone one base away. As the CDR3 is not closed by the conserved phenylalanine or tryptophan, this likely results from a read error. The V and J genes are TRBV3-1 and TRBJ1-6, with D uncertain. The V gene's germline CDR1 is LGHDT and CDR2 YNNKEL (reference sequence). The length of the CDR3 is 16 residues. Trimming shortened V by 4 bases and J by 10 bases, and 20 bases separated the two germline ends. The CDR3 bases are TGTGCCAGCAGCCGTTGGGGAACCCTTAATGAATCACCCCTCCACCTT. Its protein product is CASSRWGTLNESPLHL.

This clonotype is judged large. The chain combines TRBV6-5 with TRBJ1-4, with D possibly matching TRBD1 (6 bases). Germline V CDR1 and CDR2: MNHEY, SVGAGI. The CDR3 spans 16 residues. The V end was cut by 5 bases, the J end by 4 bases, with 17 bases between. The CDR3 region has the DNA TGTGCCAGCAGTCCCCAAGGGGGAAACTTTAATGAAAAACTGTTTTTT. Translation: CASSPQGGNFNEKLFF.

This clonotype was picked up a small number of times. V and J are TRBV11-2 and TRBJ1-1; a weak D match, TRBD1 (5 bases). Germline lookup yields CDR1 SGHAT and CDR2 FQNNGV. Trimming pared 4 bases from V and 0 bases from J, leaving 12 bases between. This CDR3 comprises 15 residues. Here the CDR3 reads CASSYWGELNTEAFF. As DNA, the CDR3 is TGTGCCAGCAGCTATTGGGGGGAACTGAACACTGAAGCTTTCTTT.

Worth noting for this clonotype: This sequence may be a read error, since a much larger clone differs from it by one base. The chain is built from TRBV6-6 and TRBJ1-5, with D maybe TRBD1 (5 bases). The J call may be wrong; the DNA end is better matched by TRBJ2-3. Looked up from germline, CDR1 is MNHNY and CDR2 is SVGAGI (reference sequence). The CDR3 contains 15 residues. DNA for the CDR3: TGTGCCAGCAGTTACCCAGGGATACCCAATCAGCCCCAGTATTTT. It codes for CASSYPGIPNQPQYF.

This clonotype ranks as hyperexpanded. The chain combines TRBV10-3 with TRBJ1-5; no reliable D call. V dropped 0 bases and J dropped 3 bases, with 3 bases sitting between them. Looked up from germline, CDR1 is ENHRY and CDR2 is SYGVKD. The CDR3 is 13 amino acids. This CDR3 reads CAISESINQPQHF. DNA for the CDR3: TGTGCCATCAGTGAGTCGATCAATCAGCCCCAGCATTTT.

On this clonotype: This may be a read error: a much more frequent sequence differs by one nucleotide. The J gene is TRBJ1-2, the V gene TRBV4-3, with D unresolved. With 1 base removed from V and 0 bases from J, the gap between germline ends came to 12 bases. The CDR3 has 16 amino acids. The germline V gene has CDR1 LGHNA and CDR2 YSLEER. The CDR3 protein is CASSQAAGFTNYGYTF. The CDR3 region has the DNA TGCGCCAGCAGCCAAGCCGCAGGCTTTACTAACTATGGCTACACCTTC.

This clonotype has only one observation. V and J are TRBV11-3 and TRBJ1-2, with a tentative D call TRBD1 (5 bases). Germline V gene sequence: CDR1 SGHNT, CDR2 YENEEA. The germline V and J ends were trimmed by 0 bases and 5 bases, with 22 bases remaining between them. The CDR3 is 18 residues long. In nucleotides, the CDR3 is TGTGCCAGCAGCTTAGATCTTTGTTGGGGGGGGGGGAGGTATGGCTACACCTTC. It codes for CASSLDLCWGGGRYGYTF.

Within the sample, this clonotype is hyperexpanded (1% or more). V is TRBV12-3 or TRBV12-4 and J is TRBJ1-1; D unclear. The CDR3 has 12 amino acids. V lost 4 bases and J lost 6, with 9 bases in between. CDR3: CASSWAGAEAFF. CDR3 bases: TGTGCCAGCAGTTGGGCCGGAGCTGAAGCTTTCTTT.

In its sample, this clonotype ranks as large. The chain recombines TRBV12-3 or TRBV12-4 with TRBJ2-7; TRBD2 might be the D (5 bases). V dropped 3 bases and J dropped 9 bases, with 24 bases sitting between them. The CDR3 has 16 amino acids. The CDR3 bases are TGTGCCAGCAGTTTTGGAGTACCGAGACGAGCGGTTGGGCAGTACTTC. Its protein is CASSFGVPRRAVGQYF.

About this clonotype: Given a much more abundant clone one base away, this may be a read error. V is TRBV5-4 and J is TRBJ1-2; D might be TRBD1 (6 bases). The CDR3 has 15 amino acids. Germline CDR1 is SGHNT and CDR2 is YYREEE (reference sequence). CDR3 region: CAGSRYREINYGYTF. CDR3 coding DNA: TGTGCCGGCAGCCGTTACAGGGAAATAAACTATGGCTACACCTTC.

This clonotype is judged large. The gene calls are TRBV19 and TRBJ2-7, with unresolved D. This CDR3 comprises 14 residues. Germline CDR1 is LNHDA and CDR2 is SQIVND (reference sequence). Trimming shortened V by 5 bases and J by 0 bases, and 11 bases separated the two germline ends. The CDR3 nucleotides read TGTGCCAGTAGTCTTGACACGTCCTCCTACGAGCAGTACTTC. Amino acids: CASSLDTSSYEQYF. Based on the CDR3 plus reference TRBV19 and TRBJ2-7, the full variable domain is DGGITQSPKYLFRKEGQNVTLSCEQNLNHDAMYWYRQDPGQGLRLIYYSQIVNDFQKGDIAEGYSVSREKKESFPLTVTSAQKNPTAFYLCASSLDTSSYEQYFGPGTRLTVT.

The chain is built from TRBV5-6 and TRBJ1-1, with TRBD1 as a possible D gene (6 bases). Germline CDR1 reads SGHDT; CDR2 reads YYEEEE. Deletions cut 1 base from V and 0 bases from J, with 10 bases between. This CDR3 region has 15 residues. CDR3 DNA: TGTGCCAGCAGCTTGTCAGGGGTGATGAACACTGAAGCTTTCTTT. As protein: CASSLSGVMNTEAFF.

The chain carries TRBV10-3 and TRBJ1-1; 7 bases map to TRBD1. In germline, CDR1 is ENHRY, CDR2 SYGVKD. The CDR3 has 13 amino acids. V lost 10 bases to trimming and J lost 4 bases; unmatched junction nucleotides: 9. CDR3: CASTLQGPTEAFF. CDR3 DNA: TGTGCCAGCACCCTACAGGGGCCCACTGAAGCTTTCTTT.

CDR3 loop: CANGWAGAEAFF. The CDR3 DNA follows: TGTGCCAACGGTTGGGCCGGAGCTGAAGCTTTCTTT. The chain carries TRBV12-3 or TRBV12-4 and TRBJ1-1; D is unclear. This CDR3 contains 12 residues. Trimming left V 10 bases short and J 6 bases short, with 15 bases between.